The rows below give T cell receptor beta chains drawn from one sample of a study of blood T cell repertoires in COVID-19. Clones were read by immunoSEQ multiplex PCR, and TCRdb kept only the in-frame ones, dropping some. The sample records about 26,000 clones, 60% to 70% being singletons. Sequencing was done on a sample of peripheral blood. These receptors were collected from a man in his sixties with active or convalescent COVID-19. CDR3s include the opening cysteine and the closing phenylalanine or tryptophan. The D gene is left open where the match is weak. Only some rows state a clone size, as once, few, many or a class for expanded clones.

NA	NA	TRBV13	TRBJ1-1	CASSFRGSNTEAFF	TGTGCCAGCAGCTTCCGGGGGTCTAACACTGAAGCTTTCTTT
NA	NA	TRBV28	TRBJ2-7	CASSFTDAYEQYF	TGTGCCAGCAGTTTCACTGATGCCTACGAGCAGTACTTC
NA	NA	TRBV6-4	TRBJ1-1	CASSDGRNTEAFF	TGTGCCAGCAGTGACGGGAGGAACACTGAAGCTTTCTTT
TRBD1	NA	TRBV15	TRBJ1-2	CATSRDAGTGFF	TGTGCCACCAGCAGAGATGCCGGGACAGGGTTCTTC
TRBD2	NA	TRBV19	TRBJ2-1	CASIWGTSGGEQFF	TGTGCCAGTATATGGGGAACTAGCGGTGGTGAGCAGTTCTTC
NA	few	TRBV30	TRBJ1-2	CAWSEAGLSNYGYTF	TGTGCCTGGAGCGAAGCGGGACTTTCTAACTATGGCTACACCTTC
NA	NA	TRBV7-9	TRBJ2-7	CASSLAGGSSEQYF	TGTGCCAGCAGCTTAGCGGGGGGATCGAGCGAGCAGTACTTC
TRBD2	few	TRBV5-5	TRBJ2-3	CASSFASGRVDTQYF	TGTGCCAGCAGCTTCGCCAGCGGGAGGGTAGATACGCAGTATTTT
TRBD2	few	TRBV5-4	TRBJ2-1	CASSLGLADYNEQFF	TGTGCCAGCAGCTTAGGGCTAGCGGACTACAATGAGCAGTTCTTC
NA	once	TRBV30	TRBJ1-3	CAWSVGRKNGNTIYF	TGTGCCTGGAGTGTCGGGAGGAAAAATGGAAACACCATATATTTT
NA	NA	TRBV19	TRBJ1-2	CASRMGPGDYGYTF	TGTGCCAGTAGGATGGGTCCAGGGGACTATGGCTACACCTTC
NA	NA	TRBV30	TRBJ1-1	CAWMAWRGTEAFF	TGTGCCTGGATGGCATGGCGCGGGACTGAAGCTTTCTTT
TRBD1	NA	TRBV7-6	TRBJ1-1	CASSANRGTGQTEAFF	TGTGCCAGCAGCGCTAATCGAGGGACAGGGCAAACTGAAGCTTTCTTT
NA	NA	TRBV9	TRBJ1-6	CASSVEAGVSNSPLHF	TGTGCCAGCAGCGTAGAGGCAGGGGTGAGTAATTCACCCCTCCACTTT
TRBD2	few	TRBV4-2	TRBJ2-5	CASSYLAGAQETQYF	TGTGCCAGCAGCTACCTAGCGGGGGCCCAAGAGACCCAGTACTTC
TRBD1	NA	TRBV11-1	TRBJ2-7	CASSEPGQGSSYEQYF	TGTGCCAGCAGCGAACCGGGACAGGGATCCTCCTACGAGCAGTACTTC
TRBD1	NA	TRBV9	TRBJ1-1	CASSVGADRGEAFF	TGTGCCAGCAGCGTAGGGGCGGACAGGGGAGAAGCTTTCTTT
TRBD2	NA	TRBV4-2	TRBJ2-7	CASSQDRTSQYEQYF	TGTGCCAGCAGCCAAGATAGGACTAGCCAATACGAGCAGTACTTC
NA	few	TRBV25-1	TRBJ2-3	CASSELDRATDTQYF	TGTGCCAGCAGTGAACTTGACAGAGCCACAGATACGCAGTATTTT
TRBD2	NA	TRBV2	TRBJ2-3	CASSGLAADTQYF	TGTGCCAGCAGCGGACTAGCTGCAGATACGCAGTATTTT
TRBD1	NA	TRBV9	TRBJ2-7	CASSVTGGSNEQYF	TGTGCCAGCAGCGTGACAGGGGGATCCAACGAGCAGTACTTC
NA	NA	TRBV2	TRBJ1-6	CASSESHTASPLHF	TGTGCCAGCAGTGAATCCCACACCGCCTCACCCCTCCACTTT
TRBD1	once	TRBV2	TRBJ1-5	CASSAGQGGNQPQHF	TGTGCCAGCAGTGCCGGACAGGGGGGCAATCAGCCCCAGCATTTT
NA	NA	TRBV7-3	TRBJ2-1	CASSSDGFSYNEQFF	TGTGCCAGCAGCTCCGACGGGTTCTCCTACAATGAGCAGTTCTTC
NA	NA	TRBV19	TRBJ2-7	CASSQQASSYEQYF	TGTGCCAGTAGTCAACAGGCGTCCTCCTACGAGCAGTACTTC
NA	NA	TRBV5-1	TRBJ1-1	CASSLGRVNTEAFF	TGCGCCAGCAGCTTGGGCAGGGTGAACACTGAAGCTTTCTTT
TRBD1	NA	TRBV28	TRBJ1-1	CASSSTGAVTEAFF	TGTGCCAGCAGCTCCACAGGGGCGGTCACTGAAGCTTTCTTT
NA	few	TRBV5-4	TRBJ1-1	CASSPKRVMNTEAFF	TGTGCCAGCAGCCCCAAGCGTGTGATGAACACTGAAGCTTTCTTT
TRBD2	NA	TRBV6-1	TRBJ2-3	CASRELAGGRISTDTQYF	TGTGCCAGCAGGGAACTAGCGGGGGGCCGGATCAGCACAGATACGCAGTATTTT